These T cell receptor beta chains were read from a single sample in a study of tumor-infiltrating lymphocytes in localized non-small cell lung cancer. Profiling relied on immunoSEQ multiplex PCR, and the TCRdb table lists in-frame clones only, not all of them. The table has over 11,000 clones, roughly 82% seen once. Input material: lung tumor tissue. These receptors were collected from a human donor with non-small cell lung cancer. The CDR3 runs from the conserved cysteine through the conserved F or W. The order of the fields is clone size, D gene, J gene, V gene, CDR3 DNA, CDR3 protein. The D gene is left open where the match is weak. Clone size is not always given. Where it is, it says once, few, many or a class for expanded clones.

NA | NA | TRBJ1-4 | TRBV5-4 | TGTGCCAGCAGCCTTGATACTAATGAAAAACTGTTTTTT | CASSLDTNEKLFF
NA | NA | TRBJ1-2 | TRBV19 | TGTGCCAGTAGTATCGAACAGGGTAACTATGGCTACACCTTC | CASSIEQGNYGYTF
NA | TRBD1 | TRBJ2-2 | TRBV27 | TGTGCCAGCAGTTTATTTCGGACAGGGGAGGACACCGGGGAGCTGTTTTTT | CASSLFRTGEDTGELFF
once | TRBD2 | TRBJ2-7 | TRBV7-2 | TGTGCCAGCAGCTTAACGTGGGGGGGTGCCTACGAGCAGTACTTC | CASSLTWGGAYEQYF
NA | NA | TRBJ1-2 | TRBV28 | TGTGCCAGCAGTTTCAGGGGTGGCTACACCTTC | CASSFRGGYTF
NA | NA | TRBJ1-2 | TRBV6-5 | TGTGCCAGCAGCACCGGGCGGGGCTACACCTTC | CASSTGRGYTF
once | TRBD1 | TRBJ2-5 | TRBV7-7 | TGTGCCAGCAGCCTGGGGACAGGGGAATCAGAGACCCAGTACTTC | CASSLGTGESETQYF
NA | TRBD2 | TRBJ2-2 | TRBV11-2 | TGTGCCAGCAGCTTAGAGACTAGCGGGTTCGGGGAGCTGTTTTTT | CASSLETSGFGELFF
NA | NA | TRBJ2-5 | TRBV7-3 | TGTGCCAGCAGCTTAAATGGACCCACAGCGCCGTCGGAGACCCAGTACTTC | CASSLNGPTAPSETQYF
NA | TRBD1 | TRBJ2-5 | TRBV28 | TGTGCCAGCAGCTCAAAGACAGGGACACTGGACTTGGAGCAGTACTTC | CASSSKTGTLDLEQYF
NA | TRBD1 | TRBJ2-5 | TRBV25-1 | TGTGCCAGCAGTGAATCCGGGACAGAAGAGACCCAGTACTTC | CASSESGTEETQYF
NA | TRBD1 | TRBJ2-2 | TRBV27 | TGTGCCAGCAGTCGGACAGGGGGGGGTGGCACCGGGGAGCTGTTTTTT | CASSRTGGGGTGELFF
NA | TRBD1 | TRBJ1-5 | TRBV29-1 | TGCAGCGTTGAGGACAGGGTGGGTCAGCCCCAGCATTTT | CSVEDRVGQPQHF
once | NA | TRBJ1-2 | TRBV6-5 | TGTGCCAGCAGTGTAAAGCGGGCCTCAGGTGGCTACACCTTC | CASSVKRASGGYTF
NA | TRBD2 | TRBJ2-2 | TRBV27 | TGTGCCAGCAGTTTAGGGTGGGGGAGGGCCGCGGGCACCGGGGAGCTGTTTTTT | CASSLGWGRAAGTGELFF
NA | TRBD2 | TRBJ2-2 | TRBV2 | TGTGCCAGCAGTGAAGCGAGACTAGCGGGAGGCACCGGGGAGCTGTTTTTT | CASSEARLAGGTGELFF
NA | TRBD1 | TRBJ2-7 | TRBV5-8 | TGTGCCAGCAGCCCTCCGGGACAGGGGTCCGGCGAGCAGTACTTC | CASSPPGQGSGEQYF
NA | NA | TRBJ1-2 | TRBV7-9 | TGTGCCAGCAGCTCACGTTGGGCAAACTATGGCTACACCTTC | CASSSRWANYGYTF
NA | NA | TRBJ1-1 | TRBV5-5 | TGTGCCAGCAGCCTGGATCCGCGGAACACTGAAGCTTTCTTT | CASSLDPRNTEAFF
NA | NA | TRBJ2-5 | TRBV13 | TGTGCCAGCAGCTACCCTACAGAGCAAGAGACCCAGTACTTC | CASSYPTEQETQYF
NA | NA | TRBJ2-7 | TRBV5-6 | TGTGCCAGCAGCTTGGCAGAGACCTACGAGCAGTACTTC | CASSLAETYEQYF
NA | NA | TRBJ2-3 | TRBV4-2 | TGTGCCAGCAGCCAAGAATCGATACATGGAGGTCCAGGGTCGCAGTATTTT | CASSQESIHGGPGSQYF
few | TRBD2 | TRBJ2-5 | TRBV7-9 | TGTGCCAGCAGCTTAAACCCTTGGACTAGCGGGGATGAAGCGACCCAGTACTTC | CASSLNPWTSGDEATQYF
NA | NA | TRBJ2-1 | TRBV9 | TGTGCCAGCAGTTCTCTGAATGAGCAGTTCTTC | CASSSLNEQFF
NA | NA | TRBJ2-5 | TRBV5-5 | TGTGCCAGCAGCTCCATGGGACAAGAGACCCAGTACTTC | CASSSMGQETQYF
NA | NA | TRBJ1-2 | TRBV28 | TGTGCCAGCAGTTTATCCGAAACAGGATATGGCTACACCTTC | CASSLSETGYGYTF
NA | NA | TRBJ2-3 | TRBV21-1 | TGTGCCAGCAGCAATCTCGGCAGGAGAAGCACAGATACGCAGTATTTT | CASSNLGRRSTDTQYF
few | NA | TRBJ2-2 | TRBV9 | TGTGCCAGCAGCGTAGCGGGAGCGGCCGGGGAGCTGTTTTTT | CASSVAGAAGELFF
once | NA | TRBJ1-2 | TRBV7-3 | TGTGCCAGCAGCACTAAACCGGGGATAGGCTACACCTTC | CASSTKPGIGYTF
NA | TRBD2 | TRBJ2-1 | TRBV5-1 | TGCGCCAGCAGCCTCGGACTAGCGGGAGTTGGCCAGTTAGGGAATGAGCAGTTCTTC | CASSLGLAGVGQLGNEQFF
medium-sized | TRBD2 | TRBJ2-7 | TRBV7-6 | TGTGCCAGCAGCTTCCTCTTAGGCTACGCGGGAGTTGTAGACGAGCAGTACTTC | CASSFLLGYAGVVDEQYF
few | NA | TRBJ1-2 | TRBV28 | TGTGCCAGCAGTTCCCCCGGGACCGCAAATTTCTATGGCTACACCTTC | CASSSPGTANFYGYTF
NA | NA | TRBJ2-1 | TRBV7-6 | TGTGCCAGCAGCTTAGGAGGGTTGGGGAACAATGAGCAGTTCTTC | CASSLGGLGNNEQFF
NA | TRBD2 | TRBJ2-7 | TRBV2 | TGTGCCGGAGGGGAGGGGCTTGCCTACGAGCAGTACTTC | CAGGEGLAYEQYF
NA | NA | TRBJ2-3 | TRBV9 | TGTGCCAGCAGCGGCCAGTTAGCAGGTGGTACGCAGTATTTT | CASSGQLAGGTQYF
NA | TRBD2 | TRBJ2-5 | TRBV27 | TGTGCCAGCAGTTTAGCGGGGGGCAGGAACCAAGAGACCCAGTACTTC | CASSLAGGRNQETQYF
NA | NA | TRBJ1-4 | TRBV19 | TGTGCCAGTAGTATATTGGCAGGGGATTGGGGTTATGAAAAACTGTTTTTT | CASSILAGDWGYEKLFF
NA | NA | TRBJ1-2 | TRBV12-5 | TGTGCTAGTGGTCTCGGACTTAGCTACACCTTC | CASGLGLSYTF
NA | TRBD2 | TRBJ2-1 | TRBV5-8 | TGTGCCAGCGGATCCCTAGCGGGGGGGAATGAGCAGTTCTTC | CASGSLAGGNEQFF
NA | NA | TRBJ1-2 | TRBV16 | TGTGCCAGCAGCCAATCGGGGGAAGGGACCGGCTACACCTTC | CASSQSGEGTGYTF
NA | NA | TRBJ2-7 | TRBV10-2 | TGCGCCAGCAGTGAGCACAGGAGCTCCTACGAGCAGTACTTC | CASSEHRSSYEQYF
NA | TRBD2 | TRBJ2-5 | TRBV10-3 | TGTGCCATCAGTGCGGGACTAGCGGGGCCCCAAGAGACCCAGTACTTC | CAISAGLAGPQETQYF
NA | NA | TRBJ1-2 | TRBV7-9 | TGTGCCAGCAGCCCCCTTAGGGGGGCCGATGGCTACACCTTC | CASSPLRGADGYTF
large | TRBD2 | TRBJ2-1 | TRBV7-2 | TGTGCCAGCAGCTTCAGCGGGGTCAATGAGCAGTTCTTC | CASSFSGVNEQFF
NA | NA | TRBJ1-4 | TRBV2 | TGTGCCAGCAACACGAGAGAAGGTGAAAAACTGTTTTTT | CASNTREGEKLFF
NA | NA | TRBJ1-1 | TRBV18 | TGTGCCAGCTCACCGGTGGAAGGCGCTGAAGCTTTCTTT | CASSPVEGAEAFF
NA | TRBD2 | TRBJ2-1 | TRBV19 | TGTGCCAGTAGTCCTCGGGGACTAGTGGCAGGGCGGGATGAGCAGTTCTTC | CASSPRGLVAGRDEQFF
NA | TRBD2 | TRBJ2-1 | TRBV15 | TGTGCCACCAGCAGAGGGTTACTAGCGGGGGGGCTGGATGAGCAGTTCTTC | CATSRGLLAGGLDEQFF
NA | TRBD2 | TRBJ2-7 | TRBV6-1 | TGTGCCAGCAGTGAAGATCCTAGCGGGGGCGACGAGCAGTACTTC | CASSEDPSGGDEQYF
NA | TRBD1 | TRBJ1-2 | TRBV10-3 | TGTGCCATCAGTGAGGACAGGGCCTATGGCTACACCTTC | CAISEDRAYGYTF
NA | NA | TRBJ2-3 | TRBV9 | TGTGCCAGCAGCGTCAGCCTATCAGGGGGCACAGATACGCAGTATTTT | CASSVSLSGGTDTQYF
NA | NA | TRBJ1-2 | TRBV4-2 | TGTGCCAGCAGTCATTGGGGTCAAGGTGGCTACACCTTC | CASSHWGQGGYTF
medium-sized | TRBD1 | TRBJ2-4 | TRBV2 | TGTGCCAGCAGGGGGGGACAGGGGGTAGACATTCAGTACTTC | CASRGGQGVDIQYF
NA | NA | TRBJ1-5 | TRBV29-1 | TGCAGCGTTGCGGAACAGGGTAGCAATCAGCCCCAGCATTTT | CSVAEQGSNQPQHF
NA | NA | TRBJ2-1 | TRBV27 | TGTGCCAGCACCCCCGAGGGTGGGTACAATGAGCAGTTCTTC | CASTPEGGYNEQFF
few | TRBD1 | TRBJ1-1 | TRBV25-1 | TGTGCCAGCAGTGGAGGGGGCGCTGAAGCTTTCTTT | CASSGGGAEAFF
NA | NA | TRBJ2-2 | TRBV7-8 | TGTGCCAGCAGCCCAGGAGTGATCGGGGAGCTGTTTTTT | CASSPGVIGELFF
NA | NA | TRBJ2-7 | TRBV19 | TGTGCCAGTAGGCCGGGGGACGGCACCTACGAGCAGTACTTC | CASRPGDGTYEQYF
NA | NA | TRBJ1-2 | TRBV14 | TGTGCCAGCAGCCAAGGGGGGGCTGACTATGGCTACACCTTC | CASSQGGADYGYTF